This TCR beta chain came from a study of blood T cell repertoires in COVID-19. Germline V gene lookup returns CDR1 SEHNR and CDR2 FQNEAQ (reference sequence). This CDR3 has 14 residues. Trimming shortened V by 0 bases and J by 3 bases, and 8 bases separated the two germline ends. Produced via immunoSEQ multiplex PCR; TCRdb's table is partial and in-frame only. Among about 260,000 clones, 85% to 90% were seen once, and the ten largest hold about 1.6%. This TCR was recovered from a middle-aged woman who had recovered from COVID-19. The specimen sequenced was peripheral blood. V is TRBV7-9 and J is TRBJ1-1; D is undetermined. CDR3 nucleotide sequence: TGTGCCAGCAGCTTAGCCGGGAGGCACACTGAAGCTTTCTTT. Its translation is CASSLAGRHTEAFF.